One and the same sample provided the 27 T cell receptor beta chains below, sequenced in a study of T cells in Graves' hyperthyroidism and ophthalmopathy. From RNA transcripts, TCR beta CDR3 regions were amplified. TCR CDR3 underwent first-round RT-PCR with the HTBI primer set. Using its own MiXCR run on the multiplex PCR reads, TCRdb lists one record per CDR3 protein. The table has over 700,000 distinct CDR3 sequences, roughly 32% seen once; the top ten hold roughly 31%. Sequencing was carried out using blood. All receptors come from a middle-aged woman with Graves' hyperthyroidism.

About this clonotype: A much larger clone differs by one base, so this may be a read error. Since the CDR3 does not end with the conserved phenylalanine or tryptophan, this likely comes from a read error. The J gene is TRBJ1-1, the V gene TRBV19, with 7 bases aligning to TRBD1. The CDR3 length is 15 residues. After removal of 5 bases from V and 6 bases from J, the junction contained 12 bases not matched to a gene. The V gene's germline CDR1 is LNHDA and CDR2 SQIVND (reference sequence). The chain's CDR3 is CASSADRRGNSEAFS. Written as DNA, the CDR3 is TGTGCCAGTAGTGCGGACAGGAGGGGTAACTCTGAAGCTTTCTCT.

The table lists this clonotype with a few counts. The chain combines TRBV20-1 with TRBJ1-6; no definite D call. In germline, CDR1 is DFQATT, CDR2 SNEGSKA (reference sequence). V lost 3 bases and J 3 bases, leaving 18 bases between the germline ends. CDR3 size: 17 residues. The CDR3 DNA sequence: TGCAGTGCTAGTTCAATGACGGGAGGTATCTATAATTCACCCCTCCACTTT. It encodes CSASSMTGGIYNSPLHF.

This clonotype was seen a few times. A much larger clone is a single base away; this may be a read error. The chain employs TRBV7-8 and TRBJ1-1; 8 bases align to TRBD1. With V trimmed by 7 bases and J by 1 base, 8 bases remained unmatched. Germline CDR1 and CDR2: SGHVS and FQNEAQ. The CDR3 length is 15 residues. The CDR3 DNA is TGTGCCAGCAACTTGGGACAGGCCGCGAACACTGAAGCTTTCTTT. Amino acids: CASNLGQAANTEAFF.

To note about this clonotype: A read error is possible here, since a much larger clone lies one base away. The chain is built from TRBV7-9 and TRBJ2-7; TRBD2 agrees at 12 bases. The CDR3 spans 17 residues. Germline V gene lookup returns CDR1 SEHNR and CDR2 FQNEAQ (reference sequence). CDR3 in amino acids: CVSSLTGTSGHYYEQYF. The CDR3 DNA reads as TGTGTCAGCAGCTTAACAGGGACTAGCGGGCACTACTACGAGCAGTACTTC.

This clonotype has a count of ten or more. This sequence joins TRBV2 and TRBJ2-7, with a weak D call TRBD1 (6 bases). V dropped 5 bases and J dropped 4 bases, with 15 bases sitting between them. The length of the CDR3 is 14 residues. Germline CDR1 is SNHLY and CDR2 is FYNNEI. The CDR3 DNA follows: TGTGCCAGCAGTATACGGGACAAGAGTTACGAGCAGTACTTC. Translation gives CASSIRDKSYEQYF.

This clonotype turned up a few times. The chain recombines TRBV12-3 or TRBV12-4 with TRBJ1-2; D remains ambiguous. Trimming cost V 2 bases and J 0 bases, with 10 bases left between them. This CDR3 spans 15 amino acids. Here the CDR3 reads CASSLSIDSNYGYTF. The CDR3 nucleotides are TGTGCCAGCAGTTTATCAATAGACTCTAACTATGGCTACACCTTC.

This chain joins TRBV10-3 and TRBJ2-6; TRBD1 matches 8 bases. The J segment lost 4 bases and the V segment lost 2 bases, leaving 13 bases of the junction unmatched. Germline V lookup: CDR1 ENHRY, CDR2 SYGVKD. CDR3 length equals 19 residues. CDR3 sequence reads: CAISEKVDRDGPGANVLTF. The CDR3 DNA sequence: TGTGCCATCAGTGAGAAAGTGGACAGGGACGGGCCGGGGGCCAACGTCCTGACTTTC.

This clonotype was observed at least ten times. The chain combines TRBV29-1 with TRBJ1-1; maybe TRBD1 (5 bases). From germline, CDR1 is SQVTM and CDR2 ANQGSEA. V dropped 7 bases and J dropped 1 base, with 13 bases sitting between them. The CDR3 is 13 amino acids. CDR3 region: CSAGRRGNTEAFF. CDR3 sequence (DNA): TGCAGCGCCGGTCGAAGGGGGAACACTGAAGCTTTCTTT.

V usage is TRBV7-9 and J usage is TRBJ1-1, with 9 bases matching TRBD1. Germline trimming cut 5 bases from V and 1 base from J; bases unmatched to any gene: 8. Looked up from germline, CDR1 is SEHNR and CDR2 is FQNEAQ (reference sequence). This CDR3 has 16 amino acids. CDR3 coding DNA: TGTGCCAGCAGCCCCCGGGGGACAGGGTCGAACACTGAAGCTTTCTTT. It codes for CASSPRGTGSNTEAFF.

This rearrangement joins TRBV7-9 to TRBJ2-2, with 8 bases identical to TRBD2. With 5 bases clipped from V and 7 bases from J, the junction kept 15 bases outside the gene matches. Germline V CDR1 and CDR2: SEHNR, FQNEAQ (reference sequence). This CDR3 is 17 amino acids long. As DNA, the CDR3 is TGTGCCAGCAGCGTAGAGGGGAGCGGGAGTAAGAACGGGGAGCTGTTTTTT. This translates into CASSVEGSGSKNGELFF.

This clonotype was picked up many times. V gene TRBV20-1 combines with J gene TRBJ2-5; 10 nucleotides agree with TRBD1. The CDR3 runs to 13 residues. CDR1 and CDR2 from the germline V gene are DFQATT and SNEGSKA (reference sequence). Trimming removed 6 bases from V and 4 bases from J; junction bases left unmatched: 5. CDR3 protein: CSAWDRGRETQYF. The CDR3 DNA sequence: TGCAGTGCCTGGGACAGGGGTAGAGAGACCCAGTACTTC.

This clonotype was counted ten times or more. The rearrangement links TRBV14 to TRBJ2-5; D unclear. Trimming shortened V by 1 base and J by 4 bases, and 7 bases separated the two germline ends. The CDR3 extends over 13 amino acids. The germline V gene encodes CDR1 SGHDN and CDR2 FVKESK. The CDR3 nucleotides are TGTGCCAGCAGCCAAGTGCTCGGAGAGACCCAGTACTTC. Amino acid sequence: CASSQVLGETQYF. Looking up the rest from reference TRBV14 and TRBJ2-5 gives the full variable domain: EAGVTQFPSHSVIEKGQTVTLRCDPISGHDNLYWYRRVMGKEIKFLLHFVKESKQDESGMPNNRFLAERTGGTYSTLKVQPAELEDSGVYFCASSQVLGETQYFGPGTRLLVL.

This clonotype occurred many times. The CDR3 bases are TGTGCCACCGCCACCTATAGCAATCAGCCCCAGCATTTT. Protein sequence: CATATYSNQPQHF. V usage is TRBV24-1 and J usage is TRBJ1-5; no clear D. Looked up from germline, CDR1 is KGHDR and CDR2 is SFDVKD. CDR3 length: 13 amino acids. Trimming cost V 9 bases and J 0 bases, with 8 bases left between them.

The V call is TRBV10-3, the J call TRBJ1-2; D is unclear. The CDR3 sequence is 13 residues long. Germline CDR1 ENHRY, CDR2 SYGVKD. Trimming removed 3 bases from V and 2 bases from J, with 7 bases in between. The DNA for the CDR3 is TGTGCCATCAGTGATGGTAGGAACTATGGCTACACCTTC. Protein product: CAISDGRNYGYTF.

This clonotype was seen ten or more times. The J gene is TRBJ1-2, the V gene TRBV12-3 or TRBV12-4; TRBD1 matches 10 bases. V was pared by 6 bases and J by 6 bases, with 7 bases of the junction left unmatched. The CDR3 covers 14 residues. CDR3 DNA sequence: TGTGCCAGCAGATCACGGGACAGGGGAGATGGCTACACCTTC. It translates to CASRSRDRGDGYTF.

This clonotype was counted ten times or more. CDR3 bases: TGTGCCAGCAGCGTCTCGGCGAATAATGAAAAACTGTTTTTT. Translation: CASSVSANNEKLFF. J is TRBJ1-4 and V is TRBV9; no clear D. Deletions cut 2 bases from V and 4 bases from J, with 9 bases between. This CDR3 is built from 14 residues. The germline V gene encodes CDR1 SGDLS and CDR2 YYNGEE.

This clonotype has a count of ten or more. This chain connects TRBV10-3 to TRBJ1-5, with TRBD1 as a possible D gene (5 bases). Germline V lookup: CDR1 ENHRY, CDR2 SYGVKD. The CDR3 contains 15 residues. Trimming pared 6 bases from V and 1 base from J, leaving 13 bases between. The CDR3 sequence is CAIRAGRGSNQPQHF. CDR3 DNA sequence: TGTGCCATCAGGGCGGGACGGGGAAGCAATCAGCCCCAGCATTTT.

This clonotype was counted ten times or more. This sequence joins TRBV7-8 and TRBJ1-1, with no clear D. Trimming removed 2 bases at V and 0 bases at J, with 19 bases between. CDR1 is SGHVS, CDR2 FQNEAQ, per germline. The CDR3 is made up of 18 amino acids. CDR3 amino acids: CASSLTAYGLYMNTEAFF. Written as DNA, the CDR3 is TGTGCCAGCAGCTTAACAGCGTACGGGCTTTATATGAACACTGAAGCTTTCTTT.

This clonotype was recorded at least ten times. The V call is TRBV7-2, the J call TRBJ1-3; 7 nucleotides agree with TRBD1. The germline V gene has CDR1 SGHTA and CDR2 FQGNSA. The V and J ends lost 6 bases and 0 bases, in that order; junction bases with no gene match: 8. The CDR3 runs 16 residues. CDR3 in DNA: TGTGCCAGCAGGCCCCAGGGGGGTAACTCTGGAAACACCATATATTTT. It encodes CASRPQGGNSGNTIYF.

The rearrangement links TRBV7-2 to TRBJ1-1, with D hard to call. V was trimmed by 5 bases and J by 3 bases, leaving 22 bases between them. Looked up from germline, CDR1 is SGHTA and CDR2 is FQGNSA. The CDR3 runs to 17 residues. The CDR3 DNA is TGTGCCAGCAGCCAAGCAGGCCCGGCCGGTGGATACACTGAAGCTTTCTTT. Protein product: CASSQAGPAGGYTEAFF.

This clonotype was found many times. J is TRBJ2-2 and V is TRBV5-6; unclear D gene. The CDR3 extends over 14 amino acids. V dropped 0 bases and J dropped 6 bases, with 9 bases sitting between them. The germline V gene encodes CDR1 SGHDT and CDR2 YYEEEE. The CDR3 nucleotides are TGTGCCAGCAGCTTGGAGGCAGGTCCCGGGGAGCTGTTTTTT. This encodes CASSLEAGPGELFF.

The chain has TRBV5-1 and TRBJ2-7; D is perhaps TRBD1 or TRBD2 (6 bases each). The CDR3 has 10 residues. The V gene's germline CDR1 is SGHRS and CDR2 YFSETQ. The ends were cut back, 5 bases at V and 12 bases at J, with 12 bases in the middle. The CDR3 protein is CASSPGGGYF. The DNA for the CDR3 is TGCGCCAGCAGTCCCGGGGGCGGGTACTTC.

V and J are TRBV9 and TRBJ1-1; D ambiguous. The V gene's germline CDR1 is SGDLS and CDR2 YYNGEE. The ends were cut back, 4 bases at V and 7 bases at J, with 17 bases in the middle. The CDR3 extends over 14 amino acids. DNA of the CDR3: TGTGCCAGCAGCTCTGCAAGGTCGGGGATTGAAGCTTTCTTT. Residues: CASSSARSGIEAFF.

This clonotype was detected only once. The chain recombines TRBV10-3 with TRBJ2-7; 12 bases match TRBD1. J was trimmed by 6 bases and V by 4 bases; bases with no gene match: 4. The CDR3 extends over 14 amino acids. CDR1 and CDR2 (germline): ENHRY, SYGVKD. The CDR3 region is CAISGGTGGIEQYF. The CDR3 DNA follows: TGTGCCATCAGTGGGGGGACAGGGGGCATCGAGCAGTACTTC.

The rearrangement uses TRBV4-3 and TRBJ1-4; D not certain. CDR1 and CDR2 from the germline V gene are LGHNA and YSLEER. The CDR3 is made up of 15 amino acids. V lost 2 bases and J lost 7, with 14 bases in between. Here the CDR3 DNA reads TGCGCCAGCAGCCAACCCCAGGCCGCTGGTGAAAAACTGTTTTTT. This translates into CASSQPQAAGEKLFF.

The rearrangement uses TRBV5-4 and TRBJ1-4; unclear D gene. The CDR3 covers 15 residues. Trimming removed 5 bases from V and 1 base from J, with 12 bases in between. Per the germline V gene, CDR1 is SGHNT and CDR2 is YYREEE (reference sequence). CDR3 bases: TGTGCCAGCAGTTTAACACGGGGAACTAATGAAAAACTGTTTTTT. Translating gives CASSLTRGTNEKLFF.

This clonotype was counted ten times or more. The chain employs TRBV7-2 and TRBJ1-5; D remains ambiguous. Germline V gene lookup returns CDR1 SGHTA and CDR2 FQGNSA. Between the trimmed V and J ends, which lost 2 bases and 0 bases, there was a span of 8 bases. The CDR3 sequence is 15 residues long. CDR3 DNA sequence: TGTGCCAGCAGCTTAAGATCCTATAGCAATCAGCCCCAGCATTTT. Translating it yields CASSLRSYSNQPQHF.